Following are 7 T cell receptor beta chains from one sample sequenced in a study of shared T cell receptors in the human thymus (dated by TCRdb to about 2021). Libraries were constructed by the immunoSEQ multiplex PCR assay. The immuneACCESS repertoire file appears here via TCRdb, limited to in-frame rearrangements. These files lack a portion of the clones; in checked studies, under half of the deficit traces to unresolved V genes, and the cause of the others is not known. For this sample there are hundreds of thousands of clones; around 87% appear just once. Of the sample, 0.0095% to 0.012% is held by the ten largest clones. The same specimen was also included in a second study, on human thymus T cells.

Sequencing was carried out using thymocytes. These receptors were collected from a boy in the first two years of life with a congenital heart defect. Donor details come from another sample of the same person, matched by shared clones.

This sequence joins TRBV5-1 and TRBJ1-5; D not certain. CDR1 and CDR2 (germline): SGHRS, YFSETQ. V was trimmed by 1 base and J by 1 base, leaving 6 bases between them. The CDR3 length is 14 residues. CDR3 in DNA: TGCGCCAGCAGCTTGTCGCAGAGCAATCAGCCCCAGCATTTT. Protein: CASSLSQSNQPQHF. Filled out from reference TRBV5-1 and TRBJ1-5, the complete variable domain reads KAGVTQTPRYLIKTRGQQVTLSCSPISGHRSVSWYQQTPGQGLQFLFEYFSETQRNKGNFPGRFSGRQFSNSRSEMNVSTLELGDSALYLCASSLSQSNQPQHFGDGTRLSIL.

The genes are TRBV19 and TRBJ2-6; no clear D. CDR1 and CDR2 from the germline V gene are LNHDA and SQIVND (reference sequence). V was clipped by 2 bases and J by 2 bases, with 13 bases between them. The CDR3 runs to 17 residues. The CDR3 loop reads CASSIKRPGPGANVLTF. The CDR3 nucleotides are TGTGCCAGTAGTATAAAAAGGCCAGGTCCTGGGGCCAACGTCCTGACTTTC.

The rearrangement uses TRBV27 and TRBJ1-1, with D possibly matching TRBD1 (6 bases). V dropped 6 bases and J dropped 1 base, with 21 bases sitting between them. Germline V gene lookup returns CDR1 MNHEY and CDR2 SMNVEV (reference sequence). CDR3 length: 17 amino acids. For the CDR3, the DNA is TGTGCCAGCAGAACCCCTCACGGGGGGGGGCAGAACACTGAAGCTTTCTTT. Translating it yields CASRTPHGGGQNTEAFF.

This clone has only one observation. This chain links TRBV28 with TRBJ1-5, with 8 positions matching TRBD1. CDR3 length: 16 amino acids. Germline CDR1 and CDR2: MDHEN and SYDVKM. V was clipped by 7 bases and J by 0 bases; unmatched bases: 8. The CDR3 protein is CASTFRQGYSNQPQHF. The CDR3 nucleotides read TGTGCCAGCACATTTCGACAGGGGTATAGCAATCAGCCCCAGCATTTT.

This rearrangement joins TRBV11-2 to TRBJ2-7; 9 positions match TRBD2. The germline V gene has CDR1 SGHAT and CDR2 FQNNGV. After removal of 0 bases from V and 4 bases from J, the junction contained 10 bases not matched to a gene. This CDR3 spans 17 amino acids. This CDR3 reads CASSLDLEPSGRYEQYF. CDR3 bases: TGTGCCAGCAGCTTAGATCTAGAGCCGAGCGGGAGGTACGAGCAGTACTTC. Using reference TRBV11-2 and TRBJ2-7 for the parts outside the CDR3, the full variable domain is EAGVAQSPRYKIIEKRQSVAFWCNPISGHATLYWYQQILGQGPKLLIQFQNNGVVDDSQLPKDRFSAERLKGVDSTLKIQPAKLEDSAVYLCASSLDLEPSGRYEQYFGPGTRLTVT.

This clone was recorded once. CDR3 nucleotides: TGTGCCAGCAGCGAAAAACAGGGTTTCAATGAGCAGTTCTTC. Translating gives CASSEKQGFNEQFF. V usage is TRBV9 and J usage is TRBJ2-1; D perhaps matches TRBD1 (6 bases). CDR1 and CDR2 (germline): SGDLS, YYNGEE. The CDR3 covers 14 residues. V was cut by 3 bases and J by 6 bases, with 13 bases left in between.

The rearrangement uses TRBV5-1 and TRBJ2-2; 8 bases align to TRBD2. The CDR3 is 18 residues long. J gave up 0 bases and V 2 bases, and 9 bases lay outside the gene matches. Germline loops: CDR1 SGHRS, CDR2 YFSETQ. CDR3 bases: TGCGCCAGCAGCTTTTCCAGCGGGAGCCTCGCGAACACCGGGGAGCTGTTTTTT. Its translation: CASSFSSGSLANTGELFF.